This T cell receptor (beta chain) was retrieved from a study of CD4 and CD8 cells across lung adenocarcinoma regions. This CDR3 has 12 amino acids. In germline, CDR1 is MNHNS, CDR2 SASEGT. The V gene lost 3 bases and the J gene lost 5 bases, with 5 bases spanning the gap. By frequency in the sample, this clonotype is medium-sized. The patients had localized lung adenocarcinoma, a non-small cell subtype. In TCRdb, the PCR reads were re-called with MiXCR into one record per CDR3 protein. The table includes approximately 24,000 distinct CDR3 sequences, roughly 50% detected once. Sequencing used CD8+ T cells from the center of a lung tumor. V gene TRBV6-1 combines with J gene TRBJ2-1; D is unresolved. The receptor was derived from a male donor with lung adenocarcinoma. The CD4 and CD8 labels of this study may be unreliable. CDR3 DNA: TGTGCCAGCAGTGACTACCACAATGAGCAGTTCTTC. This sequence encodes CASSDYHNEQFF.